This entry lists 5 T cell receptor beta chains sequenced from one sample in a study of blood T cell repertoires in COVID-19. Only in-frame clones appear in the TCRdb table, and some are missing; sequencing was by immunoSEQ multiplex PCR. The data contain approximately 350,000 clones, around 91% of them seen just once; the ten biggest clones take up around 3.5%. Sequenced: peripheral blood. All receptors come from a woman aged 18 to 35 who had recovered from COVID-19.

The CDR3 DNA follows: TGTGCCACCAGTGACCCGAGGGACAGGGGTTGGGAGACCCAGTACTTC. It yields the protein CATSDPRDRGWETQYF. The chain employs TRBV24-1 and TRBJ2-5, with TRBD1 matching over 10 bases. From germline, CDR1 is KGHDR and CDR2 SFDVKD. Germline trimming cut 4 bases from V and 5 bases from J; bases unmatched to any gene: 9. The CDR3 runs 16 residues.

The CDR3: CASRKPGLAYNEQFF. Written as DNA, the CDR3 is TGTGCCAGCCGCAAACCGGGACTAGCATACAATGAGCAGTTCTTC. The chain uses TRBV27 and TRBJ2-1, with 9 bases lining up with TRBD2. With V trimmed by 8 bases and J by 4 bases, 9 bases remained unmatched. The CDR3 spans 15 residues. Germline V gives CDR1 MNHEY, CDR2 SMNVEV (reference sequence).

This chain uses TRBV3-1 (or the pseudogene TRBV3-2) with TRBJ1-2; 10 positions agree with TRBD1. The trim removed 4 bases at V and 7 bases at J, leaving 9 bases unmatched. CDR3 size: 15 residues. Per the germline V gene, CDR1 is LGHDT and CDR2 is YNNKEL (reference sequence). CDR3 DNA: TGTGCCAGCAGCCCCCGACAGGGGGCGTCTAGTGGCTACACCTTC. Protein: CASSPRQGASSGYTF.

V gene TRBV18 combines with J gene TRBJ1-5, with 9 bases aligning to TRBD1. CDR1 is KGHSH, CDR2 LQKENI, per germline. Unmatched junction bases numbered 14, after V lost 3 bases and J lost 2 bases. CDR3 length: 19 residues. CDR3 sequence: CASSPPRDRVRRGNQPQHF. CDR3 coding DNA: TGTGCCAGCTCACCGCCCCGGGACAGGGTAAGGAGGGGCAATCAGCCCCAGCATTTT.

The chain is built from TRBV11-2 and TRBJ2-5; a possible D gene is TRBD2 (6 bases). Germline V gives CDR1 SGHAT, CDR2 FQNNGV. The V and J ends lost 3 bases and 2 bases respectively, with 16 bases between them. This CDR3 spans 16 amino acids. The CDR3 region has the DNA TGTGCCAGCAGCTTGCCTAGCGCGACGAGACAAGAGACCCAGTACTTC. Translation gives CASSLPSATRQETQYF.